The clone carrying this T cell receptor (beta chain) was counted only a few times. Through a sample-barcoded 5' primer and a J-beta primer mix, a second PCR was run for about 7 to 12 cycles. Every single cDNA molecule received a tag from a template-switch adaptor with 12 random nucleotides. One entry per CDR3 protein, called by TCRdb with MiXCR from the 5' RACE reads. The sample shows some 1.5 million distinct CDR3 sequences, over 25% of them seen only once. The source of the sample is a study of blood T cells in healthy people across ages. The germline V gene encodes CDR1 ENHRY and CDR2 SYGVKD. The CDR3 extends over 14 amino acids. V lost 7 bases and J lost 13; bases outside the gene matches: 12.

The chain links TRBV10-3 to TRBJ2-4; 11 bases are shared with TRBD2. Sequenced sample: blood. This receptor was identified in a woman aged 30 to 39 in good health. The CDR3 protein is CAITDGTSGEEQYF. The CDR3 DNA follows: TGTGCCATCACCGATGGGACTAGCGGAGAGGAGCAGTACTTC.